The sequence of this T cell receptor (beta chain) was determined in a study of cytomegalovirus exposure and HLA in healthy donors. Study-wide background: There were approximately 85 million unique TCRs (from HLA-typed donors) in an early data release. Whole-study findings and limits: TCR beta V- and J-gene trimming was later associated with a missense DCLRE1C variant. Accurate prediction of most subjects' HLA-A and HLA-B alleles from TCR beta sequences was reported.

In the PCR, 60 Vbeta and 13 Jbeta primers were used. Only in-frame clones appear in the TCRdb table, and some are missing; sequencing was by immunoSEQ multiplex PCR. The data contain 200,000 to 250,000 clones, 82% of them singletons. The V end was cut by 0 bases, the J end by 1 base, with 9 bases between. The germline V gene has CDR1 SGHRS and CDR2 YFSETQ. The CDR3 has 15 residues. This clone came up a few times. Its antigen is unknown. The V and J genes are TRBV5-1 and TRBJ2-3; D might be TRBD2 (5 bases). The clonotype originates from a woman in her forties in good health and CMV-seronegative. The sequenced sample was PBMCs. The CDR3 sequence: CASSLVGVGTDTQYF. In nucleotides, the CDR3 is TGCGCCAGCAGCTTGGTCGGGGTTGGCACAGATACGCAGTATTTT.